Below are 10 T cell receptor beta chains sequenced from a single sample in a study of OX40 agonist ivuxolimab in advanced cancers. Assay: immunoSEQ multiplex PCR; the TCRdb copy retains only in-frame clones and omits some. The data show roughly 60,000 clones, 80% to 85% seen once. Material: CD4+ or CD8+ T cells sorted from blood, obtained in a trial of the OX40 agonist ivuxolimab. The source of these receptors is an adult with an advanced solid tumor such as melanoma, head and neck, liver or kidney cancer.

The rearrangement uses TRBV7-8 and TRBJ1-1; TRBD1 is a possible D gene (5 bases). Looked up from germline, CDR1 is SGHVS and CDR2 is FQNEAQ. Trimming pared 7 bases from V and 4 bases from J, leaving 13 bases between. The CDR3 runs to 13 residues. CDR3 in amino acids: CASNQGFGTEAFF. CDR3 DNA: TGTGCCAGCAATCAGGGTTTTGGCACTGAAGCTTTCTTT.

This chain connects TRBV28 to TRBJ2-5; the match to TRBD2 covers 10 bases. The J segment lost 5 bases and the V segment lost 5 bases, leaving 5 bases of the junction unmatched. Germline loops: CDR1 MDHEN, CDR2 SYDVKM. The CDR3 is 14 residues long. CDR3: CASSPGLARETQYF. The CDR3 DNA reads TGTGCCAGCAGTCCGGGACTAGCGAGGGAGACCCAGTACTTC.

This chain joins TRBV19 and TRBJ1-2; TRBD1 might be the D (6 bases). The CDR3 consists of 15 residues. Between the trimmed V and J ends, which lost 3 bases and 0 bases, there was a span of 11 bases. Germline CDR1 LNHDA, CDR2 SQIVND (reference sequence). Here the CDR3 reads CASSIPGQTNYGYTF. The CDR3 DNA reads as TGTGCCAGTAGTATTCCGGGACAAACTAACTATGGCTACACCTTC.

The chain recombines TRBV5-1 with TRBJ2-7; TRBD2 matches at 7 bases. Germline V gene sequence: CDR1 SGHRS, CDR2 YFSETQ. This CDR3 contains 16 residues. J gave up 0 bases and V 4 bases, and 10 bases lay outside the gene matches. The CDR3 reads CASSTSSGGSSYEQYF. The CDR3 bases are TGCGCCAGCAGCACATCTAGCGGAGGGAGCTCCTACGAGCAGTACTTC.

V is TRBV7-9 and J is TRBJ2-3, with D maybe TRBD1 (6 bases). The CDR3 sequence is 15 residues long. V lost 1 base and J lost 4, with 12 bases in between. Per germline, CDR1 SEHNR and CDR2 FQNEAQ (reference sequence). The CDR3 DNA follows: TGTGCCAGCAGCTTAGACAGGGTCCCGGCAGATACGCAGTATTTT. Its translation: CASSLDRVPADTQYF.

The V call is TRBV13, the J call TRBJ2-5; D gene ambiguous. V was trimmed by 5 bases and J by 5 bases, leaving 9 bases between them. The germline gives CDR1 PRHDT, CDR2 FYEKMQ (reference sequence). The CDR3 is 12 residues long. CDR3 region: CASSLGPETQYF. The CDR3, as DNA: TGTGCCAGCAGCCTCGGGCCGGAGACCCAGTACTTC.

The rearrangement uses TRBV5-8 and TRBJ2-3; a weak D match, TRBD2 (8 bases). Germline V lookup: CDR1 SGHTS, CDR2 YDEGEE. The CDR3 is 19 residues long. The V and J ends lost 3 bases and 3 bases respectively, with 26 bases between them. The CDR3 sequence is CASSSRPGREGALTDTQYF. For the CDR3, the DNA is TGTGCCAGCAGCTCGCGGCCCGGGAGGGAGGGGGCACTGACAGATACGCAGTATTTT.

The V gene is TRBV2, the J gene TRBJ1-1; maybe TRBD1 (5 bases). Trimming left V 6 bases short and J 1 base short, with 15 bases between. CDR1 and CDR2 from the germline V gene are SNHLY and FYNNEI. There are 15 residues in the CDR3. The CDR3 DNA is TGTGCCAGCAGGGCGGACACGTTCCCGAACACTGAAGCTTTCTTT. This translates into CASRADTFPNTEAFF.

This sequence joins TRBV25-1 and TRBJ1-6; no definite D call. The CDR3 spans 15 residues. Germline CDR1 and CDR2: MGHDK and SYGVNS. Trimming shortened V by 3 bases and J by 5 bases, and 11 bases separated the two germline ends. CDR3 region: CASSDGSSDNSPLHF. CDR3 coding DNA: TGTGCCAGCAGTGATGGTTCTTCGGATAATTCACCCCTCCACTTT. Using reference TRBV25-1 and TRBJ1-6 for the parts outside the CDR3, the full variable domain is EADIYQTPRYLVIGTGKKITLECSQTMGHDKMYWYQQDPGMELHLIHYSYGVNSTEKGDLSSESTVSRIRTEHFPLTLESARPSHTSQYLCASSDGSSDNSPLHFGNGTRLTVT.

This sequence joins TRBV28 and TRBJ1-2, with D unclear. Trimming stripped 10 bases from V and 4 bases from J, with 16 bases between. The CDR3 has 13 residues. Germline values: CDR1 MDHEN, CDR2 SYDVKM. The CDR3 sequence is CATLDGRTYGYTF. CDR3 nucleotides: TGTGCCACCCTTGATGGGCGCACCTATGGCTACACCTTC.